Listed here are 20 T cell receptor beta chains from one sample, sequenced in a study of T-cell memory formation after mild COVID-19. TCRdb redid the calling of the 5' RACE reads with MiXCR, one entry per CDR3 protein. The sample lists hundreds of thousands of distinct CDR3 sequences; roughly 18% were seen once. The specimen was PBMCs or a T cell subset sorted from them (not recorded which). Receptors originate from an adult woman who had mild COVID-19 (a few samples of this study predate the infection). Cell type and time point are not known.

J is TRBJ2-1 and V is TRBV12-3 or TRBV12-4; D is tentatively TRBD1 or TRBD2 (6 bases each). The CDR3 loop spans 12 amino acids. Trimming took 7 bases from V and 13 from J, leaving 17 bases between them. In DNA, the CDR3 is TGTGCCAGCACTTCCGCTAGGGGGGACCAGTTCTTC. It specifies CASTSARGDQFF.

The chain carries TRBV7-3 and TRBJ2-3; TRBD2 agrees at 14 bases. Germline V gene data show CDR1 as SGHTA and CDR2 as FQGTGA. The J segment lost 2 bases and the V segment lost 5 bases, leaving 6 bases of the junction unmatched. The CDR3 totals 17 residues. The CDR3 sequence: CASSPGLAGAYTDTQYF. CDR3 DNA sequence: TGTGCCAGCAGCCCGGGACTAGCGGGGGCCTACACAGATACGCAGTATTTT.

This clonotype has a single count. The V call is TRBV21-1, the J call TRBJ1-4. TRBV21-1 is termed a pseudogene. This CDR3 has 14 amino acids. This CDR3 reads CASSNGSPNEKLFF. The CDR3 coding sequence is TGTGCCAGCAGCAACGGCAGCCCTAATGAAAAACTGTTTTTT.

The chain has TRBV5-4 and TRBJ2-3; D may match TRBD1 or TRBD2 (5 bases each). V was cut by 0 bases and J by 6 bases, with 14 bases left in between. Germline lookup yields CDR1 SGHNT and CDR2 YYREEE (reference sequence). The CDR3 runs to 15 residues. CDR3 residues: CASSLDLPGTDTQYF. The CDR3, as DNA: TGTGCCAGCAGCTTGGATCTTCCCGGGACCGATACGCAGTATTTT.

The chain uses TRBV5-1 and TRBJ1-1; a weak D match, TRBD1 (6 bases). From germline, CDR1 is SGHRS and CDR2 YFSETQ. Trimming removed 0 bases at V and 0 bases at J, with 15 bases between. The CDR3 sequence is 17 residues long. The CDR3 sequence: CASSLEGRGPMNTEAFF. CDR3 bases: TGCGCCAGCAGCTTGGAGGGCAGGGGCCCTATGAACACTGAAGCTTTCTTT.

This clonotype was detected only a few times. The chain employs TRBV19 and TRBJ2-3; 7 bases are shared with TRBD2. Germline values: CDR1 LNHDA, CDR2 SQIVND (reference sequence). This CDR3 has 16 residues. J was trimmed by 3 bases and V by 9 bases; bases with no gene match: 15. CDR3 region: CASQTGRALLTDTQYF. In nucleotides, the CDR3 is TGTGCCAGCCAGACGGGGAGGGCCCTCCTGACAGATACGCAGTATTTT.

The rearrangement joins TRBV10-3 to TRBJ1-2; D gene ambiguous. The length of the CDR3 is 15 residues. Germline-derived CDR1 and CDR2 are ENHRY and SYGVKD. The V and J ends lost 3 bases and 1 base respectively, with 12 bases between them. CDR3 residues: CAISDLSQLNYGYTF. For the CDR3, the DNA is TGTGCCATCAGTGATCTGTCGCAGCTTAACTATGGCTACACCTTC.

In its sample, this clonotype was seen many times. This sequence joins TRBV5-1 and TRBJ2-7, with D possibly being TRBD1 (6 bases). CDR1 SGHRS and CDR2 YFSETQ come from the germline V gene. The CDR3 runs to 13 residues. Trimming left V 3 bases short and J 4 bases short, with 11 bases between. Written as DNA, the CDR3 is TGCGCCAGCAGCTCAACAGGGAGTTACGAGCAGTACTTC. Its translation: CASSSTGSYEQYF.

The chain joins TRBV4-2 to TRBJ2-7; 7 bases are a match to TRBD2. The CDR3 covers 15 residues. Germline loops: CDR1 LGHNA, CDR2 YNFKEQ. After removal of 4 bases from V and 4 bases from J, the junction contained 10 bases not matched to a gene. The DNA of the CDR3 is TGTGCCAGCAGCCGGTTTGCGGGAGAGGTGTACGAGCAGTACTTC. This codes for CASSRFAGEVYEQYF.

The V gene is TRBV12-5, the J gene TRBJ2-1; TRBD2 is a possible D gene (5 bases). From germline, CDR1 is LGHNT and CDR2 FRNRAP. The germline V and J ends were trimmed by 1 base and 3 bases, with 7 bases remaining between them. There are 14 residues in the CDR3. The CDR3 DNA reads as TGTGCTAGTGGTTTGGCTAGCCACTACAATGAGCAGTTCTTC. It is translated as CASGLASHYNEQFF.

In this sample, this clonotype turned up a few times. The rearrangement uses TRBV5-1 and TRBJ2-7, with TRBD1 identical over 7 bases. Germline trimming cut 6 bases from V and 6 bases from J; bases unmatched to any gene: 9. CDR1 is SGHRS and CDR2 is YFSETQ in the germline V gene. The CDR3 sequence is 13 residues long. CDR3 sequence (DNA): TGCGCCAGCACTGGAGACAGGGCCTCCGAGCAGTACTTC. Translating it yields CASTGDRASEQYF.

This clonotype was counted between two and nine times. The chain couples TRBV11-3 to TRBJ2-1; 14 nucleotides line up with TRBD2. V shed 2 bases and J 0 bases; nucleotides not matched to a gene: 6. Per germline, CDR1 SGHNT and CDR2 YENEEA. The CDR3 has 19 amino acids. The DNA for the CDR3 is TGTGCCAGCAGCTTAAGGGGACTAGCGGGGGAGAGCTCCTACAATGAGCAGTTCTTC. The encoded protein is CASSLRGLAGESSYNEQFF.

The chain uses TRBV20-1 and TRBJ2-3, with a possible D match to TRBD2 (5 bases). CDR3 length: 16 residues. Germline V gives CDR1 DFQATT, CDR2 SNEGSKA (reference sequence). V was clipped by 3 bases and J by 0 bases, with 16 bases between them. CDR3 nucleotide sequence: TGCAGTGCTAGTAACTTCAGAGGGCCTAGCACAGATACGCAGTATTTT. This translates into CSASNFRGPSTDTQYF.

This clonotype came up a few times. The chain has TRBV7-6 and TRBJ1-1; D is uncertain. The CDR3 covers 12 residues. The germline V gene encodes CDR1 SGHVS and CDR2 FNYEAQ. Trimming took off 5 bases at V and 4 bases at J, with 8 bases between the two ends. This CDR3 reads CASSPYRTEAFF. The CDR3 DNA follows: TGTGCCAGCAGCCCTTATCGCACTGAAGCTTTCTTT.

V gene TRBV12-3 or TRBV12-4 combines with J gene TRBJ2-1; D remains unclear. Trimming pared 5 bases from V and 2 bases from J, leaving 13 bases between. The CDR3 is 15 amino acids. The CDR3 coding sequence is TGTGCCAGCAGTCACGTAAATTTAGCCTACAATGAGCAGTTCTTC. This sequence encodes CASSHVNLAYNEQFF.

This chain joins TRBV19 and TRBJ1-2; TRBD1 aligns across 9 bases. Per the germline V gene, CDR1 is LNHDA and CDR2 is SQIVND (reference sequence). Trimming at V came to 5 bases and at J to 8 bases, leaving 9 bases not matched to a gene. The CDR3 totals 14 residues. The CDR3 protein is CASSHDRGTNGYTF. The CDR3 DNA sequence: TGTGCCAGTAGTCACGACAGGGGGACGAACGGCTACACCTTC.

This clonotype was picked up a small number of times. The chain combines TRBV7-9 with TRBJ2-7; a possible D gene is TRBD1 (6 bases). This CDR3 region has 13 residues. Trimming took 5 bases from V and 2 from J, leaving 10 bases between them. Germline V gene data show CDR1 as SEHNR and CDR2 as FQNEAQ (reference sequence). The CDR3 DNA reads as TGTGCCAGCAGCCCCAGGGGTACCTACGAGCAGTACTTC. It encodes CASSPRGTYEQYF.

This chain links TRBV5-1 with TRBJ1-4, with a tentative D call TRBD1 (5 bases). The V gene's germline CDR1 is SGHRS and CDR2 YFSETQ. This CDR3 region has 16 residues. The V end was cut by 0 bases, the J end by 0 bases, with 9 bases between. This chain's CDR3 is CASSLGQTATNEKLFF. The CDR3 coding sequence is TGCGCCAGCAGCTTGGGACAGACTGCAACTAATGAAAAACTGTTTTTT. The whole variable domain, filled in from reference TRBV5-1 and TRBJ1-4, reads KAGVTQTPRYLIKTRGQQVTLSCSPISGHRSVSWYQQTPGQGLQFLFEYFSETQRNKGNFPGRFSGRQFSNSRSEMNVSTLELGDSALYLCASSLGQTATNEKLFFGSGTQLSVL.

This clonotype was picked up a small number of times. The chain joins TRBV24-1 to TRBJ1-2; TRBD1 aligns across 8 bases. With V trimmed by 8 bases and J by 5 bases, 3 bases remained unmatched. CDR3 length: 12 residues. CDR1 and CDR2 from the germline V gene are KGHDR and SFDVKD. The chain's CDR3 is CATMDRAYGYTF. The CDR3 coding sequence is TGTGCCACCATGGACAGGGCTTATGGCTACACCTTC.

The rearrangement joins TRBV5-1 to TRBJ2-3; the D gene is possibly TRBD2 (7 bases). Germline CDR1 is SGHRS and CDR2 is YFSETQ. The ends were cut back, 0 bases at V and 2 bases at J, with 13 bases in the middle. The CDR3 is 16 residues long. CDR3 in amino acids: CASSLAGGGFTDTQYF. Written as DNA, the CDR3 is TGCGCCAGCAGCTTGGCCGGCGGGGGCTTCACAGATACGCAGTATTTT.